This TCR beta chain was captured in a study of CD8+CD57+ T cells in acquired aplastic anemia. CDR3 length: 15 amino acids. The V and J ends lost 4 bases and 3 bases, in that order; junction bases with no gene match: 3. The germline V gene encodes CDR1 SNHLY and CDR2 FYNNEI. It was patients with CD8+CD57+ cell expansion by flow cytometry who were chosen for sequencing. This clonotype was detected many times. Its antigen is currently unknown. Genomic DNA, the template, was used for profiling of the TCR beta VDJ and CDR3. TCRdb recomputed calls from the reads with MiXCR, one row per CDR3 protein. The table includes approximately 180,000 distinct CDR3 sequences, less than 60% detected once. Study-wide results and limits: Between patients and controls, about 30 CD8+ CDR3 sequences were found in common.

The sequence came from a human donor with aplastic anemia. Sequences were obtained from sorted CD4+, CD8+, or CD8+CD57+ T cells (not recorded which) from PBMCs. The chain combines TRBV2 with TRBJ1-3, with TRBD1 matching 10 bases. For the CDR3, the DNA is TGTGCCAGCAGTGTTGGGACAGGGGTTGGAAACACCATATATTTT. Amino acid sequence: CASSVGTGVGNTIYF.